Listed below are T cell receptor beta chains from one sample, sequenced in a study of human T cells and chemical hapten exposure. From the RACE reads, TCRdb called clonotypes with MiXCR, one entry per CDR3 protein. The data hold tens of thousands of distinct CDR3 sequences, with around 9.8% observed a single time. The source material was whole blood, sampled in connection with sensitization to the hapten diphenylcyclopropenone (DPC). Receptor source: a woman between 35 and 50 years old with alopecia areata. Some clones in this sample may be carry-over from other donors' samples. Each CDR3 is given with its conserved first and last residue. A D gene is named only where the DNA matches it firmly. Only part of the rows carry a size: once, few, many, or a class if the clone is expanded.

CDR3 DNA	CDR3 protein	D gene	V gene	J gene	clone size
TGTGCCAGCAGCTTAAGTAGGAACACCGGGGAGCTGTTTTTT	CASSLSRNTGELFF	-	TRBV7-2	TRBJ2-2	-
TGTGCCAGCAGCCCATCCGCCTCAGGGGGCTTACGTTCACCCCTCCACTTT	CASSPSASGGLRSPLHF	TRBD1	TRBV9	TRBJ1-6	many
TGTGCCACACAAGGACAGGGAAATACTGAAGCTTTCTTT	CATQGQGNTEAFF	TRBD1	TRBV12-3/TRBV12-4	TRBJ1-1	many
TGTGCCATCAGTCAGTCCGGGACAGTCTATGGCTACACCTTC	CAISQSGTVYGYTF	TRBD1	TRBV10-3	TRBJ1-2	many
TGTGCCAGCAGCTTGCAAGGGGGAATTCGGGAGACCCAGTACTTC	CASSLQGGIRETQYF	-	TRBV7-2	TRBJ2-5	few
TGTGCCAGCAGCGTAGAGGACAGGGGATGGAATGAGCAGTTCTTC	CASSVEDRGWNEQFF	TRBD1	TRBV9	TRBJ2-1	many
TGCAGCGTCGTCAGGGAACGCGAGCAGTACTTC	CSVVREREQYF	-	TRBV29-1	TRBJ2-7	many
TGTGCCAGCAGTTACAGGAGTCTTAGCAATCAGCCCCAGCATTTT	CASSYRSLSNQPQHF	-	TRBV6-2/TRBV6-3	TRBJ1-5	many
TGTGCCAGCATTAAATTAGGGGGCGCACCGAATGAGCAGTTCTTC	CASIKLGGAPNEQFF	TRBD1	TRBV6-5	TRBJ2-1	few
TGCAGTGCGCCGGGGGTAGTGAGCTCCTACAATGAGCAGTTCTTC	CSAPGVVSSYNEQFF	-	TRBV20-1	TRBJ2-1	many
TGTGCCAGCAGGGAGGACGTGAACACTGAAGCTTTCTTT	CASREDVNTEAFF	-	TRBV28	TRBJ1-1	-
TGTGCCAGCAGCTTGGGGGTGTCGCAGTTTGATACGCAGTATTTT	CASSLGVSQFDTQYF	-	TRBV5-4	TRBJ2-3	many
TGCGCCAGCAGCCAAGATTCGAGGCCAGGCCTTATCTATGGCTACACCTTC	CASSQDSRPGLIYGYTF	-	TRBV4-3	TRBJ1-2	-
TGTGGCATCACCCAGGGGTATAATTCACCCCTCCATTTT	CGITQGYNSPLHF	-	TRBV10-3	TRBJ1-6	-
TGTGCCAGCAGTTTAAGGGCGGCCGCGCTAAATGGAAACACCATATATTTT	CASSLRAAALNGNTIYF	-	TRBV12-3/TRBV12-4	TRBJ1-3	many
TGCGCCAGCAGCCAATCAGGCCAGTTGAACACTGAAGCTTTCTTT	CASSQSGQLNTEAFF	-	TRBV4-1	TRBJ1-1	many
TGTGCCAGCAGCTTGATGGTGAGCACAGATACGCAGTATTTT	CASSLMVSTDTQYF	-	TRBV5-6	TRBJ2-3	many
TGTGCCTGGAGTTCAGGACAGGGACTCACAGATACGCAGTATTTT	CAWSSGQGLTDTQYF	TRBD1	TRBV30	TRBJ2-3	many
TGTGCCTGGAGGGCCCACGGGGACGGACACGAGCAGTACTTC	CAWRAHGDGHEQYF	-	TRBV30	TRBJ2-7	few
TGTGCCAGCACTGACCCGGGAGTGTACAATGAGCAGTTCTTC	CASTDPGVYNEQFF	-	TRBV6-2/TRBV6-3	TRBJ2-1	many
TGCGCCAGTGCGGAGCCTCCCAATGAGCAGTTCTTC	CASAEPPNEQFF	-	TRBV4-1	TRBJ2-1	many
TGCAGACCTAGGGATCGGGATCTAAATCAGCCCCAGCATTTT	CRPRDRDLNQPQHF	-	TRBV29-1	TRBJ1-5	-
TGTGCCAGCCAGGGAACTAACTATGGCTACACCTTC	CASQGTNYGYTF	-	TRBV7-2	TRBJ1-2	many
TGTGCCAGCAGCTTCCCCCTGGGACAGGGAGGACTAGCGGGGGGAAACACAGATACGCAGTATTTT	CASSFPLGQGGLAGGNTDTQYF	TRBD2	TRBV7-8	TRBJ2-3	few
TGTGCCAGCAGCCCAAGCGGACTAGTGAGCACAGATACGCAGTATTTT	CASSPSGLVSTDTQYF	TRBD2	TRBV7-6	TRBJ2-3	-
TGCGCCAGCAGCTCCGCAGCGGGGGGGCCCCTTGAGCAGTTCTTC	CASSSAAGGPLEQFF	TRBD2	TRBV5-1	TRBJ2-1	many
TGCAGCGTGGGGGACAGGGGGCCCTACGAGCAGTACTTC	CSVGDRGPYEQYF	TRBD1	TRBV29-1	TRBJ2-7	-
TGTGCCAGCAGCTCTCCTCTAGCCTACCCGGCGGATACGCAGTATTTT	CASSSPLAYPADTQYF	-	TRBV6-5	TRBJ2-3	many
TGTGCCATCAGTGAGGGACCGGGGGATCAGCCCCAGCATTTT	CAISEGPGDQPQHF	-	TRBV10-3	TRBJ1-5	few
TGTGCCAGCAGCTTGGGCAGGGACAGGTTGGGGACCGGGGAGCTGTTTTTT	CASSLGRDRLGTGELFF	TRBD1	TRBV11-2	TRBJ2-2	many
TGTGCCAGCAGTTACTCGATCAGTAATGAGCAGTTCTTC	CASSYSISNEQFF	-	TRBV6-2/TRBV6-3	TRBJ2-1	many
TGCAGTGCTAGAGATTGGTGGCTAGTTGGCACCCACTACGAGCAGTACTTC	CSARDWWLVGTHYEQYF	-	TRBV20-1	TRBJ2-7	-
TGTGCCTGGAGTGGCATGGGGTTTCCTGAAGCTTTCTTT	CAWSGMGFPEAFF	-	TRBV30	TRBJ1-1	few
TGTGCCACCAGTGACCCCGACCGTTCCTACGAGCAGTACTTC	CATSDPDRSYEQYF	-	TRBV24-1	TRBJ2-7	many
TGCGCCAGCAGCCAAGATTTTTCGGGTCGGCTCTCCTACGAGCAGTACTTC	CASSQDFSGRLSYEQYF	-	TRBV4-3	TRBJ2-7	many
TGTGCCAGCAGTTTTCGACTAGCCGGAAACATTCAGTACTTC	CASSFRLAGNIQYF	TRBD2	TRBV28	TRBJ2-4	many
TGCAGTGCTAGACTCCGGGACCAGAACTATGGCTACACCTTC	CSARLRDQNYGYTF	-	TRBV20-1	TRBJ1-2	few
TGTGCCAGCAGCACCCGATTCGACAGCCAAACTAGTAACTATGGCTACACCTTC	CASSTRFDSQTSNYGYTF	-	TRBV5-4	TRBJ1-2	-
TGCGCCAGCAGCACCGGACATTCCTCCTACGAGCAGTACTTC	CASSTGHSSYEQYF	-	TRBV5-1	TRBJ2-7	-
TGTGCCAGCAGCGGACAGGGAAACGAGCAGTACTTC	CASSGQGNEQYF	TRBD1	TRBV3-1	TRBJ2-7	many
TGTGCCAGCAGGGAGCTTGGATCCAATGAGCAGTTCTTC	CASRELGSNEQFF	-	TRBV2	TRBJ2-1	many
TGTGCCATCAACTCGAGAGAAACCGGGGAGCTGTTTTTT	CAINSRETGELFF	-	TRBV10-3	TRBJ2-2	-
TGCGCCAGCAGCTTGGAAGGGGGGTTCCAAGAGACCCAGTACTTC	CASSLEGGFQETQYF	-	TRBV5-1	TRBJ2-5	many
TGTGCCAGCAGTGTCGGGACTAGTATTGAGCAGTTCTTC	CASSVGTSIEQFF	TRBD2	TRBV27	TRBJ2-1	many
TGTGCCAGCAGCGGGACTAGTCCCGGAGAGACCCAGTACTTC	CASSGTSPGETQYF	TRBD2	TRBV2	TRBJ2-5	many
TGTGCCAGCAGTCCCCACGCCAAAAACATTCAGTACTTC	CASSPHAKNIQYF	-	TRBV27	TRBJ2-4	-
TGCAGCGTTGATACTAGCTCTGGGGCCAACGTCCTGACTTTC	CSVDTSSGANVLTF	-	TRBV29-1	TRBJ2-6	many
TGCGCCAGCAGCTCCTCCCCCAGGGGGAAGTACAATGAGCAGTTCTTC	CASSSSPRGKYNEQFF	TRBD1	TRBV5-1	TRBJ2-1	many
TGCGCCAGCAGTTTCCTGGGCACCAGGTGGGTCACTGAAGCTTTCTTT	CASSFLGTRWVTEAFF	-	TRBV5-1	TRBJ1-1	many
TGTGCCAGCAGCGTAGCTACTCCAGCCAAATATGGCTACACCTTC	CASSVATPAKYGYTF	-	TRBV9	TRBJ1-2	many
TGTGCCAGCAGCTTAGGGGGTAGCGGAAGTCTCCAGTTCTTC	CASSLGGSGSLQFF	-	TRBV11-2	TRBJ2-1	many
TGTGCCAGCAGTTACTCACCGACGACGGCCGGGTGGCCCCAGCATTTT	CASSYSPTTAGWPQHF	-	TRBV6-2/TRBV6-3	TRBJ1-5	few
TGTGCCAGCAGCGACAGAGTTGACTATGGCTACACCTTC	CASSDRVDYGYTF	-	TRBV9	TRBJ1-2	many
TGTGCCAGCAGCCCGCAGTGGGGTCCCCCCGCAGATACGCAGTATTTT	CASSPQWGPPADTQYF	-	TRBV7-6	TRBJ2-3	-
TGTGCCAGCAGTGGACAGGAACAGAGCAATCAGCCCCAGCATTTT	CASSGQEQSNQPQHF	TRBD1	TRBV6-2/TRBV6-3	TRBJ1-5	-
TGTGCCAGCAGCTCAGGGGGCGCAGGAGCTGGAAACACCATATATTTT	CASSSGGAGAGNTIYF	TRBD1	TRBV7-9	TRBJ1-3	many
TGTGCCAGCAGACCCGACAGGGAGTCTAATGAAAAACTGTTTTTT	CASRPDRESNEKLFF	TRBD1	TRBV6-5	TRBJ1-4	few
TGTGCCAGCAGCCCAAGGACAGGGACGACGGGCACCGGGGAGCTGTTTTTT	CASSPRTGTTGTGELFF	TRBD1	TRBV7-3	TRBJ2-2	few
TGTGCCAGCAGCCAAGGCCGGGGGATTCTCACCGGGGAGCTGTTTTTT	CASSQGRGILTGELFF	-	TRBV14	TRBJ2-2	many